This TCR beta chain is from a study of T cell responses to AZD1222 COVID-19 vaccine. Findings of the study overall: CD4 TCRs linked to vaccination spanned spike, dominating at 160-218 and 743-854. It was only a handful of AZD1222 recipients who were seropositive at baseline. Rises in breadth and depth of Spike-specific TCRs came after two AZD1222 doses.

The CDR3 is 16 residues long. J was trimmed by 2 bases and V by 3 bases; bases with no gene match: 9. CDR1 and CDR2 from the germline V gene are LGHNA and YSLEER. Assay: immunoSEQ multiplex PCR; the TCRdb copy retains only in-frame clones and omits some. The repertoire holds around 67,000 clones, with roughly 84% as singletons. Note on this clone: Its antigen is not known.

The material was peripheral blood, obtained on day 0 of AZD1222 vaccination. This TCR was sampled from an adult in good health. The genes are TRBV4-3 and TRBJ2-7, with 8 bases matching TRBD1. The DNA of the CDR3 is TGCGCCAGCAGCCAGGACACAGGGGGAGGACCCTACGAGCAGTACTTC. It yields the protein CASSQDTGGGPYEQYF.